This T cell receptor beta chain was found in a study of identical twins. Findings of the study overall: Twin pairs' shared out-of-frame alpha sequences were enriched in low generation probability.

TCRdb redid the calling of the 5' RACE reads with MiXCR, one entry per CDR3 protein. The table has 1.5 million to 2 million distinct CDR3 sequences, roughly a third seen once. As concerns this clonotype: The antigen remains undetermined.

Looked up from germline, CDR1 is MDHEN and CDR2 is SYDVKM. V gave up 3 bases and J gave up 0 bases, with 21 bases separating them. This CDR3 has 19 amino acids. The sample comprised cord blood. The chain carries TRBV28 and TRBJ2-1; D unclear. The receptor was isolated from a newborn girl in good health. CDR3 sequence: CASSFPDLSSAFSYNEQFF. DNA for the CDR3: TGTGCCAGCAGTTTCCCCGACTTGTCCTCGGCTTTCTCCTACAATGAGCAGTTCTTC.